This paragraph covers one T cell receptor beta chain sequence. The target antigen is unknown. Germline lookup yields CDR1 KGHSH and CDR2 LQKENI. Trimming at V came to 3 bases and at J to 4 bases, leaving 5 bases not matched to a gene. CDR3 length: 15 residues. This sample is drawn from a study of T cell responses to AZD1222 COVID-19 vaccine. Study-level findings and limits: Clonal diversity was possibly underestimated, and white British individuals and females predominated among donors.

Assay used: immunoSEQ multiplex PCR; TCRdb lists only in-frame clones, some missing. The sample includes around 200,000 clones, under 95% of them seen just once. The chain joins TRBV18 to TRBJ2-3; the match to TRBD1 covers 9 bases. The starting material was peripheral blood, obtained on day 0 of AZD1222 vaccination. This TCR derives from an adult in good health. CDR3 region: CASSPGQGSPDTQYF. The DNA of the CDR3 is TGTGCCAGCTCACCGGGACAGGGATCCCCAGATACGCAGTATTTT.